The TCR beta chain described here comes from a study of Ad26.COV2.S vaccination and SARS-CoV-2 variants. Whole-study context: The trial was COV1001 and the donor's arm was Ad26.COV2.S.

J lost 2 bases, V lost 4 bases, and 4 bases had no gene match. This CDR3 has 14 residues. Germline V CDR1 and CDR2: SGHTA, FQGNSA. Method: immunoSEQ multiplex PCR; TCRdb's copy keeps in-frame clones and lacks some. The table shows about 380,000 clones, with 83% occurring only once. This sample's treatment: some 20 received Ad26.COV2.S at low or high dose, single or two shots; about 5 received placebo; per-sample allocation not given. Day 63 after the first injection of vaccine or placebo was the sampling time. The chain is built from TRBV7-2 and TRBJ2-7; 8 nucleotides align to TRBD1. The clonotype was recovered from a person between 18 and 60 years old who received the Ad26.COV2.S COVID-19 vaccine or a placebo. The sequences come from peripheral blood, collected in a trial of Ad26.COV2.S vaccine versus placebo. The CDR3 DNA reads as TGTGCCAGCAGCTCACAGGGGGGCCCCTACGAGCAGTACTTC. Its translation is CASSSQGGPYEQYF.